This T cell receptor beta chain comes out of a study of response to subunit inactivated influenza vaccine (dated by TCRdb to the late 2010s). With regard to the full study: Deep quantitative T cell receptor repertoire profiling was used in the study to track responses to a trivalent subunit inactivated influenza vaccine. Study-level results and caveats: It was suggested by the authors that each seasonal influenza vaccination may recruit only a limited number of new T cells.

The CDR3 runs 16 residues from the cysteine to the phenylalanine. Only CDR3 DNA remains: 48 bases, in frame from the first base. V is reduced by 1 base and J by 0 bases, leaving a spacing of 10 bases between them. The germline V gene provides CDR1 MGHRA and CDR2 YSYEKL. Libraries were built with RT-PCR. This sample was sequenced with an Illumina HiSeq 2500. In TCRdb, the public reads were trimmed at Q25 with fastp and aligned with MiXCR, with productive beta chains retained. Each CDR3 protein appears once, grouped with its most common genes and DNA. This sample gives under 550,000 distinct CDR3 sequences in total; around 7.7% of them show up just once. Clones ranked in the top ten supply approximately 14% of the sample. This clonotype was observed at least ten times. No cognate antigen has been identified for it. Within one base of it there is no much larger clone, and no base qualities were kept.

The sample consisted of PBMCs from blood, taken roughly 24 months after vaccination. The chain links TRBV4-1 with TRBJ1-5; the D gene cannot be named for sure. This clonotype was obtained from a man aged 45-69 years who received an inactivated influenza vaccine. Donor details come from another sample of the same person, matched by shared clones. The DNA sequence follows: TGCGCCAGCAGCCAAGGATCCGGGGTTAGCAATCAGCCCCAGCATTTT. This is translated as CASSQGSGVSNQPQHF.